This T cell receptor beta chain was found in a study of technical replicates of blood from several donors. Some clones are missing from TCRdb's copy, which holds only in-frame ones; the method was immunoSEQ multiplex PCR. The sample contains tens of thousands of clones, over 90% of which appear only once. CDR1 is SGHRS, CDR2 YFSETQ, per germline. The V end was cut by 3 bases, the J end by 6 bases, with 10 bases between. The CDR3 runs to 13 residues. The chain carries TRBV5-1 and TRBJ2-1, with a possible D match to TRBD2 (5 bases). Sequencing input: PBMCs. This receptor was identified in a human donor in good health. Some clones in this sample may be carry-over from other donors' samples. The CDR3 bases are TGCGCCAGCAGCTGGGGAGAGGGCAATGAGCAGTTCTTC. Translating it yields CASSWGEGNEQFF.